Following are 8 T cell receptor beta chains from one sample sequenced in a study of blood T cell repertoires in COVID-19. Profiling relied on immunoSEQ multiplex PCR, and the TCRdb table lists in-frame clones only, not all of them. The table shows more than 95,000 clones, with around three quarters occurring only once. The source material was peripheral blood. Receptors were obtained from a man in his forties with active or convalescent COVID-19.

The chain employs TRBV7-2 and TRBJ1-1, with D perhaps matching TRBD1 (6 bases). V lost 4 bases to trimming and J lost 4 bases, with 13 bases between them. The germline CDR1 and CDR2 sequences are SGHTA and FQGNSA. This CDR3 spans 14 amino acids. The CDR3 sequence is CASSSTGTATEAFF. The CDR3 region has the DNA TGTGCCAGCAGCTCTACAGGGACCGCCACTGAAGCTTTCTTT.

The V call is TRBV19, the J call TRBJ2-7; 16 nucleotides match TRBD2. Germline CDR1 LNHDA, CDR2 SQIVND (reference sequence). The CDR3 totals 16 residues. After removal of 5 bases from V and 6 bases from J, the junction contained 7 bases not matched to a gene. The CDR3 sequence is CASSPGLAGGQGEQYF. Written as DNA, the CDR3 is TGTGCCAGTAGTCCGGGACTAGCGGGGGGGCAGGGCGAGCAGTACTTC.

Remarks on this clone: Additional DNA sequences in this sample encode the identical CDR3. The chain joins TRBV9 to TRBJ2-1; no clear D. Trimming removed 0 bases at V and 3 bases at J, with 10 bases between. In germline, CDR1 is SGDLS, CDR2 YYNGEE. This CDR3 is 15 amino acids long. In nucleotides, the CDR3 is TGTGCCAGCAGCGTAGGCAGAGACTTCTACAATGAGCAGTTCTTC. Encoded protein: CASSVGRDFYNEQFF. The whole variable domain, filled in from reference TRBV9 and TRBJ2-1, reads DSGVTQTPKHLITATGQRVTLRCSPRSGDLSVYWYQQSLDQGLQFLIQYYNGEERAKGNILERFSAQQFPDLHSELNLSSLELGDSALYFCASSVGRDFYNEQFFGPGTRLTVL.

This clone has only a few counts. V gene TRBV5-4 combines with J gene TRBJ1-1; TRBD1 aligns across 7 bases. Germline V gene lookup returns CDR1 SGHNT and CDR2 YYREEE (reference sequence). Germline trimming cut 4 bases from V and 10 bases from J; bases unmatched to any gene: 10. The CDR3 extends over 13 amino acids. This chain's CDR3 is CASSPQGRFIAFF. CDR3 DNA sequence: TGTGCCAGCAGCCCACAGGGGAGGTTTATAGCTTTCTTT.

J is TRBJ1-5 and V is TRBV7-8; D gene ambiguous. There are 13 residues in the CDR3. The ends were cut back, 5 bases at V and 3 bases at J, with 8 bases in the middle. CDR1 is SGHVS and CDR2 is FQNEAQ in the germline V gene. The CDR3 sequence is CASSALINQPQHF. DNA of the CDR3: TGTGCCAGCAGCGCCCTAATCAATCAGCCCCAGCATTTT.

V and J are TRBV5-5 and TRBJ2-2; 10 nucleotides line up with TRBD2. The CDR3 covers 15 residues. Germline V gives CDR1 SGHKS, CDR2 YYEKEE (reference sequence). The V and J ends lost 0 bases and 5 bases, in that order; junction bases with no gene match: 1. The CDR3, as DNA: TGTGCCAGCAGCTTGGAGGGACTAGCGACCGGGGAGCTGTTTTTT. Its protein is CASSLEGLATGELFF. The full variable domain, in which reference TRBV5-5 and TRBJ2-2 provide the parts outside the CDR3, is DAGVTQSPTHLIKTRGQQVTLRCSPISGHKSVSWYQQVLGQGPQFIFQYYEKEERGRGNFPDRFSARQFPNYSSELNVNALLLGDSALYLCASSLEGLATGELFFGEGSRLTVL.

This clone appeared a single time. CDR3 protein: CASFGQRHDYGYTF. DNA of the CDR3: TGTGCCAGCTTTGGACAGCGACACGACTATGGCTACACCTTC. V is TRBV6-5 and J is TRBJ1-2, with D maybe TRBD1 (6 bases). The germline V gene has CDR1 MNHEY and CDR2 SVGAGI. The CDR3 sequence is 14 residues long. V lost 8 bases to trimming and J lost 3 bases, with 16 bases between them.

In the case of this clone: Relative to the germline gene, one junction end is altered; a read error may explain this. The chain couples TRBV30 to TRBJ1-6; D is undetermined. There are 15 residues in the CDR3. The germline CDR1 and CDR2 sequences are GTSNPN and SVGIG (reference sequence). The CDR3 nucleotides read TGTGCCTGGACCGCTGGCCCCTCCGATAATTCACCCCTCCACTTT. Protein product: CAWTAGPSDNSPLHF.